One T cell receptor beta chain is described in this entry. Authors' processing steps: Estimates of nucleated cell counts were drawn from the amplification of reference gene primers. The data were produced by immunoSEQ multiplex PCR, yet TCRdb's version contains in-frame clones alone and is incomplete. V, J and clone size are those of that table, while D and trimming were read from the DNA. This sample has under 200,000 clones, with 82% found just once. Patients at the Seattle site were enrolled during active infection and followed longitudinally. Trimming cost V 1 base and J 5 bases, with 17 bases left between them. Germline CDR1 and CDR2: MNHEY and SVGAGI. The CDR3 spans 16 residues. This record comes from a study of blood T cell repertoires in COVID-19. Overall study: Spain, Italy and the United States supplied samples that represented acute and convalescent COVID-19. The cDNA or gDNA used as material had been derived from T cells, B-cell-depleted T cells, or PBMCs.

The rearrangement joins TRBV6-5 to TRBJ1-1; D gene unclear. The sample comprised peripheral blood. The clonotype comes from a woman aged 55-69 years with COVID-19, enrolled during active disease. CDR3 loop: CASSYLAVEVLTEAFF. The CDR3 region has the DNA TGTGCCAGCAGTTACTTGGCGGTGGAGGTCCTGACTGAAGCTTTCTTT.